Listed below are T cell receptor beta chains from one sample, sequenced in a study of T cells after yellow fever vaccination. TCRdb processed the 5' RACE reads anew with MiXCR; each CDR3 protein has one entry. Of approximately 250,000 distinct CDR3 sequences listed, approximately 5.2% are singletons. The sequencing here drew on CD4+ T cells sorted from PBMCs, taken on the day of the yellow fever booster vaccination. The receptors were sampled from a man aged 18 to 30 who received the YFV17D yellow fever vaccine. Both conserved end residues are part of each CDR3. D genes are given only for firm matches. Only part of the rows carry a size: once, few, many, or a class if the clone is expanded.

.,many,TRBV4-3,TRBJ2-3,TGCGCCAGCAGCCAAGATAAGAACACAGATACGCAGTATTTT,CASSQDKNTDTQYF
.,many,TRBV20-1,TRBJ2-3,TGCAGTGCTAGACTCCCAGGGACAGATACGCAGTATTTT,CSARLPGTDTQYF
.,few,TRBV28,TRBJ2-7,TGTGCCAGCAGTTTAACTTCTAGGGGTACCTACGAGCAGTACTTC,CASSLTSRGTYEQYF
.,few,TRBV18,TRBJ2-5,TGTGCCAGCTCACAGAAAGGCCGAGAGACCCAGTACTTC,CASSQKGRETQYF
TRBD1,.,TRBV10-3,TRBJ2-7,TGTGCCATCAGTGCCAGACAGGGTAGGATCGAGCAGTACTTC,CAISARQGRIEQYF
.,.,TRBV14,TRBJ1-5,TGTGCCAGCAGCCGACCGTTCAATCAGCCCCAGCATTTT,CASSRPFNQPQHF
.,few,TRBV19,TRBJ1-1,TGTGCCATTCCTATTTTGAACACTGAAGCTTTCTTT,CAIPILNTEAFF
TRBD2,.,TRBV4-1,TRBJ2-3,TGCGCCAGCAGCCAGGACACCGGGACTATCGTCGCAGATACGCAGTATTTT,CASSQDTGTIVADTQYF
TRBD2,.,TRBV7-6,TRBJ2-2,TGTGCCAGCAGCCGACGGACTAGCAGCACCGGGGAGCTGTTTTTT,CASSRRTSSTGELFF
.,.,TRBV10-1,TRBJ1-5,TGCGCCAGCAGTGAGGAGGTGGGACAGCCCCAGCATTTT,CASSEEVGQPQHF
.,.,TRBV9,TRBJ2-2,TGTGCCAGCAGCGTAGGAGTGCCCACCGGGGAGCTGTTTTTT,CASSVGVPTGELFF